This TCR beta chain was observed in a study of PD-1 blockade in mismatch repair-deficient tumors. As for the study in general: Enrolled about 2013-2016, patients had progressing, pretreated mismatch repair-deficient cancers of about a dozen types.

Per germline, CDR1 LNHNV and CDR2 YYDKDF (reference sequence). The CDR3 spans 15 residues. The V end lost 0 bases, the J end lost 4 bases, and 9 bases lay between the germline ends. Assay used: immunoSEQ multiplex PCR; TCRdb lists only in-frame clones, some missing. Altogether 30,000 to 45,000 clones are present, around 83% being singletons, with the ten largest covering around 3.9%. TCRs were sequenced from three patients responding to pembrolizumab. This clone appeared a few times. Its antigen is currently unknown. Regarding the study as a whole: Tumor-resident clones, often undetectable pretreatment in blood, expanded then contracted after pembrolizumab.

The gene calls are TRBV15 and TRBJ1-4; D unclear. The source of this sequence is an adult with mismatch repair-deficient cancer. Sequences were derived from peripheral blood, sampled around 75 weeks after starting pembrolizumab. The CDR3 coding sequence is TGTGCCACCAGCAGAGATGGCAGCCGTAATGAAAAACTGTTTTTT. This codes for CATSRDGSRNEKLFF.